The 21 T cell receptor beta chains given below trace back to one sample, sequenced in a study of regulatory T cells in long-lasting Graves disease. Time point reported: newly diagnosed GD, antithyroid drugs for less than 3 months. PBMC-derived RNA was used for the TCR library. Researchers made TCR beta libraries by using iRepertoire HTBI primers and running Arm-PCR on CDR3 regions. MiXCR, run by TCRdb on the multiplex PCR reads, gives a single entry per CDR3 protein. The data hold more than 450,000 distinct CDR3 sequences, with around 15% observed a single time. Separately, the same data were catalogued under a study of T cells in Graves' hyperthyroidism and ophthalmopathy.

The source material was peripheral blood mononuclear cells (PBMCs), sampled at new diagnosis, from a patient treated with antithyroid drugs. These receptors were taken from a man in his forties with Graves disease.

This clonotype was counted only a few times. The chain recombines TRBV12-3 or TRBV12-4 with TRBJ1-1; no clear D. Trimming cost V 6 bases and J 6 bases, with 11 bases left between them. The CDR3 sequence is 12 residues long. The CDR3: CASSSGLSEAFF. In nucleotides, the CDR3 is TGTGCCAGCAGCTCCGGACTGTCTGAAGCTTTCTTT.

This clonotype was seen more than once but under ten times. The chain has TRBV19 and TRBJ2-1; D possibly corresponds to TRBD2 (6 bases). Germline V gene sequence: CDR1 LNHDA, CDR2 SQIVND (reference sequence). This CDR3 has 14 residues. V was cut by 7 bases and J by 3 bases, with 13 bases left in between. CDR3 residues: CASKPLGGYNEQFF. DNA of the CDR3: TGTGCCAGTAAGCCTCTGGGGGGCTACAATGAGCAGTTCTTC. Variable domain in full (rest from reference TRBV19 and TRBJ2-1): DGGITQSPKYLFRKEGQNVTLSCEQNLNHDAMYWYRQDPGQGLRLIYYSQIVNDFQKGDIAEGYSVSREKKESFPLTVTSAQKNPTAFYLCASKPLGGYNEQFFGPGTRLTVL.

The rearrangement links TRBV4-1 to TRBJ2-3, with a tentative D call TRBD2 (6 bases). The assigned J gene may be wrong: the sequence end matches TRBJ2-7 better. Germline CDR1 MGHRA, CDR2 YSYEKL. The CDR3 runs to 17 residues. CDR3 protein: CASSQDYRAGPSYEQYF. CDR3 in DNA: TGCGCCAGCAGCCAAGATTATCGAGCGGGTCCCTCCTACGAGCAGTACTTC.

V and J are TRBV28 and TRBJ1-4, with D hard to call. The CDR3 has 14 residues. Looked up from germline, CDR1 is MDHEN and CDR2 is SYDVKM. V lost 3 bases and J 8 bases, leaving 13 bases between the germline ends. CDR3 coding DNA: TGTGCCAGCAGTTTCTTTGGCCCCGAAGAAAAACTGTTTTTT. This encodes CASSFFGPEEKLFF.

This clonotype was observed many times. The chain carries TRBV5-8 and TRBJ2-7; the match to TRBD1 covers 9 bases. V trimming: 3 bases; J trimming: 5 bases; junction bases outside the gene matches: 3. Germline V lookup: CDR1 SGHTS, CDR2 YDEGEE. The CDR3 contains 13 residues. CDR3 DNA: TGTGCCAGCAGCTCGGGACAGGGCAACGAGCAGTACTTC. Translated, it gives CASSSGQGNEQYF. Drawing the rest from reference TRBV5-8 and TRBJ2-7, the complete variable domain is EAGVTQSPTHLIKTRGQQATLRCSPISGHTSVYWYQQALGLGLQFLLWYDEGEERNRGNFPPRFSGRQFPNYSSELNVNALELEDSALYLCASSSGQGNEQYFGPGTRLTVT.

Points on this clonotype: A much larger clone differs from this one at a single base, so this may be a read error. The chain recombines TRBV2 with TRBJ1-5; TRBD1 aligns across 9 bases. Germline values: CDR1 SNHLY, CDR2 FYNNEI. This CDR3 contains 12 residues. The CDR3 here is CASRGTGRPRHF. CDR3 DNA: TGTGCCAGCAGGGGGACAGGGCGACCCCGGCATTTT.

The sample holds a few counts of this clonotype. The rearrangement uses TRBV5-4 and TRBJ2-1; D is unclear. Germline CDR1 is SGHNT and CDR2 is YYREEE (reference sequence). Trimming removed 2 bases at V and 10 bases at J, with 10 bases between. CDR3 length: 12 amino acids. The CDR3 is CASSLTEGEQFF. Written as DNA, the CDR3 is TGTGCCAGCAGCTTAACAGAAGGCGAGCAGTTCTTC.

This clonotype was observed many times. The chain is built from TRBV12-3 or TRBV12-4 and TRBJ1-5; possibly TRBD1 for D (6 bases). The V end was cut by 1 base, the J end by 7 bases, with 8 bases between. The CDR3 has 13 residues. The CDR3 protein is CASSLVGAQPQHF. For the CDR3, the DNA is TGTGCCAGCAGTTTAGTGGGGGCCCAGCCCCAGCATTTT.

This chain connects TRBV12-5 to TRBJ2-2; perhaps TRBD2 as D (6 bases). Germline loops: CDR1 LGHNT, CDR2 FRNRAP. There are 17 residues in the CDR3. Trimming shortened V by 2 bases and J by 3 bases, and 16 bases separated the two germline ends. The CDR3 loop is CASGLWVGGQDTGELFF. The CDR3 bases are TGTGCTAGTGGTTTGTGGGTCGGGGGTCAGGACACCGGGGAGCTGTTTTTT. The whole variable domain, remainder taken from reference TRBV12-5 and TRBJ2-2, is DARVTQTPRHKVTEMGQEVTMRCQPILGHNTVFWYRQTMMQGLELLAYFRNRAPLDDSGMPKDRFSAEMPDATLATLKIQPSEPRDSAVYFCASGLWVGGQDTGELFFGEGSRLTVL.

This clonotype showed up many times. The chain recombines TRBV15 with TRBJ1-5; 8 bases fit TRBD1. From germline, CDR1 is LNHNV and CDR2 YYDKDF (reference sequence). This CDR3 is 14 amino acids long. V dropped 5 bases and J dropped 6; count of bases not matched to a gene: 6. This chain's CDR3 is CATSSGGVGQPQHF. The CDR3 coding sequence is TGTGCCACCAGCTCAGGGGGCGTTGGTCAGCCCCAGCATTTT.

This clonotype was seen many times. The chain carries TRBV9 and TRBJ2-2; TRBD2 aligns across 13 bases. After removal of 1 base from V and 8 bases from J, the junction contained 11 bases not matched to a gene. Germline CDR1 SGDLS, CDR2 YYNGEE. The CDR3 has 18 amino acids. The CDR3 sequence: CASSVNGTSGTPTGELFF. The CDR3 coding sequence is TGTGCCAGCAGCGTAAACGGGACTAGCGGGACTCCCACGGGGGAGCTGTTTTTT.

This clonotype was detected ten times or more. CDR3 in amino acids: CASSQVQPLYF. The CDR3 nucleotides are TGTGCCAGCAGCCAAGTACAGCCTCTTTACTTC. This chain uses TRBV3-1 with TRBJ2-5; D ambiguous. V was cut by 1 base and J by 14 bases, with 11 bases left in between. CDR3 length: 11 residues. Germline loops: CDR1 LGHDT, CDR2 YNNKEL (reference sequence).

Comment on this clonotype: A junction end diverges from the germline sequence, so it may reflect a read error. The rearrangement joins TRBV11-2 to TRBJ1-2; D remains ambiguous. Germline CDR1 SGHAT, CDR2 FQNNGV. The length of the CDR3 is 12 residues. CDR3 in DNA: TGTGCCAGCAGCATAGAGGGATCTGGCTACACCTTC. Protein product: CASSIEGSGYTF.

The chain is built from TRBV2 and TRBJ2-7, with D perhaps TRBD2 (6 bases). Germline lookup yields CDR1 SNHLY and CDR2 FYNNEI. V was trimmed by 2 bases and J by 2 bases, leaving 10 bases between them. The CDR3 extends over 14 amino acids. The CDR3 region is CASSEWEATYEQYF. The CDR3 DNA reads TGTGCCAGCAGTGAATGGGAGGCAACCTACGAGCAGTACTTC.

A few counts support this clonotype. The chain has TRBV20-1 and TRBJ2-7; possible D gene TRBD1, 6 bases. Germline V gives CDR1 DFQATT, CDR2 SNEGSKA (reference sequence). CDR3 length: 15 amino acids. V lost 0 bases, J lost 2 bases, and 14 bases lay in between. CDR3 in amino acids: CSARDTTGSPYEQYF. The DNA for the CDR3 is TGCAGTGCTAGAGATACGACAGGCTCCCCCTACGAGCAGTACTTC.

The J gene is TRBJ2-1, the V gene TRBV29-1; 7 nucleotides line up with TRBD2. The CDR3 has 15 amino acids. CDR1 is SQVTM, CDR2 ANQGSEA, per germline. With V trimmed by 7 bases and J by 0 bases, 9 bases remained unmatched. This CDR3 is CSGLSGKSSYNEQFF. In nucleotides, the CDR3 is TGCAGCGGATTAAGCGGGAAGAGCTCCTACAATGAGCAGTTCTTC.

This clonotype was seen a few times. The rearrangement uses TRBV19 and TRBJ2-1; no definite D call. The ends were cut back, 5 bases at V and 2 bases at J, with 7 bases in the middle. Germline CDR1 and CDR2: LNHDA and SQIVND (reference sequence). The CDR3 runs to 13 residues. CDR3: CASSEVTYNEQFF. For the CDR3, the DNA is TGTGCCAGTAGTGAAGTCACCTACAATGAGCAGTTCTTC.

This clonotype turned up a few times. The chain recombines TRBV25-1 with TRBJ2-5; D remains ambiguous. The V and J ends lost 8 bases and 0 bases respectively, with 10 bases between them. CDR3 length: 13 amino acids. Germline-derived CDR1 and CDR2 are MGHDK and SYGVNS. CDR3 DNA sequence: TGTGCCAGCTGTGGGATGTACCAAGAGACCCAGTACTTC. Translation gives CASCGMYQETQYF.

The chain employs TRBV29-1 and TRBJ2-7; no firm D call. Trimming stripped 4 bases from V and 0 bases from J, with 7 bases between. This CDR3 region has 12 residues. Per germline, CDR1 SQVTM and CDR2 ANQGSEA. CDR3 bases: TGCAGCGTTGTCGCCCCCTCCTACGAGCAGTACTTC. Encoded protein: CSVVAPSYEQYF.

This clonotype was seen at least ten times. This sequence joins TRBV3-1 and TRBJ1-4; D unclear. Germline-derived CDR1 and CDR2 are LGHDT and YNNKEL (reference sequence). The ends were cut back, 4 bases at V and 6 bases at J, with 6 bases in the middle. There are 12 residues in the CDR3. CDR3 in amino acids: CASSLPDEKLFF. For the CDR3, the DNA is TGTGCCAGCAGCCTCCCCGATGAAAAACTGTTTTTT.

This clonotype showed up just a few times. The chain recombines TRBV20-1 with TRBJ2-1; possible D gene TRBD2, 6 bases. V dropped 0 bases and J dropped 6 bases, with 15 bases sitting between them. CDR1 and CDR2 from the germline V gene are DFQATT and SNEGSKA (reference sequence). The CDR3 is 15 residues long. CDR3 region: CSARDERVEGNEQFF. CDR3 bases: TGCAGTGCTAGAGATGAGCGGGTGGAGGGCAATGAGCAGTTCTTC.